This T cell receptor (beta chain) emerged from a study of chemoradiotherapy in HPV16-positive cancers. About the study: Candidate HPV-specific T-cell clones and common TCR motifs came from functional assays in a couple of HPV16-positive patients.

Sequencing was performed with immunoSEQ multiplex PCR; in TCRdb, only in-frame clones are kept and a portion is missing. This repertoire shows around 2,800 clones, more than 70% found once; its top ten account for less than 4%. Repertoires were sampled repeatedly during chemoradiotherapy. CDR3 size: 12 residues. Losses at the gene ends were 5 bases for V and 8 bases for J; bases not matched to a gene: 6. The germline CDR1 and CDR2 sequences are SQVTM and ANQGSEA. Regarding the study as a whole: HPV-specific T cells were functionally defined from only two HPV16-positive patients. Candidate HPV-specific clones and E7-related TCR motifs grew in tumor during treatment.

Turning to this clone: Its matching antigen is unknown.

Source: tumor tissue, taken from a patient who underwent chemoradiotherapy. This sequence joins TRBV29-1 and TRBJ1-2; 9 bases are shared with TRBD1. The sequence was collected from a human donor with HPV-associated anogenital cancer. The CDR3: CSVWTGDGGYTF. CDR3 sequence (DNA): TGCAGCGTTTGGACAGGGGATGGCGGCTACACCTTC.